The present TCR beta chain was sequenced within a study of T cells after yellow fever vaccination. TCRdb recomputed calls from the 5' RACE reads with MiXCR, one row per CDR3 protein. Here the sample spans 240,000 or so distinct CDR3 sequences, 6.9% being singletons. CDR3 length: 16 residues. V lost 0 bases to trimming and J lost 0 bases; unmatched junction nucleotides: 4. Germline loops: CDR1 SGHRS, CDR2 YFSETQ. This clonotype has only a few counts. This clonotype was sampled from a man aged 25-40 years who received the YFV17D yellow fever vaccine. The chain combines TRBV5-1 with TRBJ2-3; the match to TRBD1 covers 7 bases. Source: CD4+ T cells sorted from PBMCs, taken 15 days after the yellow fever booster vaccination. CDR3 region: CASSLGAQGSTDTQYF. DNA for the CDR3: TGCGCCAGCAGCTTGGGAGCACAGGGGAGCACAGATACGCAGTATTTT.